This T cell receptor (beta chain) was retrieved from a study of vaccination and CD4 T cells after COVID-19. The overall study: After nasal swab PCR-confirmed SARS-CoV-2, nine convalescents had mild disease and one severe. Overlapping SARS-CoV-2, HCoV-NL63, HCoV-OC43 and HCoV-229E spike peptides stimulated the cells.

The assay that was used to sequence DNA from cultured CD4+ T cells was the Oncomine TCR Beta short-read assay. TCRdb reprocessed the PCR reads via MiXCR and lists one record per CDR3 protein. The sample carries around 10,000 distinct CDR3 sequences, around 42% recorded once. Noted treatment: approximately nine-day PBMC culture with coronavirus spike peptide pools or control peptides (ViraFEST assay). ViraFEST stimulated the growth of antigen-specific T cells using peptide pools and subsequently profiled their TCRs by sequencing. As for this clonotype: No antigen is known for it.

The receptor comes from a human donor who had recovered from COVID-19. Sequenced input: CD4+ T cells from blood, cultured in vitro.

The CDR3 nucleotides are TGTGCCAGCAGCGAAGGGGACAGTACTTATGGCTACACCTTC. Its translation is CASSEGDSTYGYTF. This chain connects TRBV9 to TRBJ1-2; 7 bases are shared with TRBD1. Germline CDR1 and CDR2: SGDLS and YYNGEE. The CDR3 has 14 residues. V shed 3 bases, J shed 5 bases, and the junction held 7 bases outside the gene matches.